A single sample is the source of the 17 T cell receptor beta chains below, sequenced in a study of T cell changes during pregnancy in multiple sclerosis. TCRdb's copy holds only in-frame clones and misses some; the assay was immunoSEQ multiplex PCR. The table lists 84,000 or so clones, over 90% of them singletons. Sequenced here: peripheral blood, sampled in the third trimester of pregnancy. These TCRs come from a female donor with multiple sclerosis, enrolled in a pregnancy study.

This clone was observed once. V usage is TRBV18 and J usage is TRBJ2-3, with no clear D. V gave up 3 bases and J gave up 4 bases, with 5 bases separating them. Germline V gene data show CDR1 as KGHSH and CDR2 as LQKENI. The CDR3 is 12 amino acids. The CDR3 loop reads CASSPAADTQYF. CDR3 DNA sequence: TGTGCCAGCTCACCTGCGGCAGATACGCAGTATTTT.

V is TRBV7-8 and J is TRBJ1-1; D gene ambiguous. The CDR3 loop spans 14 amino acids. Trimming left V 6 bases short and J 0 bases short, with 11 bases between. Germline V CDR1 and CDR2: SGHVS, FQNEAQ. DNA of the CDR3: TGTGCCAGCAGTGGCGGAGGAATGAACACTGAAGCTTTCTTT. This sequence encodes CASSGGGMNTEAFF. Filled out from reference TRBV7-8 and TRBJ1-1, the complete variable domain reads GAGVSQSPRYKVAKRGQDVALRCDPISGHVSLFWYQQALGQGPEFLTYFQNEAQLDKSGLPSDRFFAERPEGSVSTLKIQRTQQEDSAVYLCASSGGGMNTEAFFGQGTRLTVV.

In nucleotides, the CDR3 is TGTGCCAGCAGCTCGGAGATGAACACTGAAGCTTTCTTT. It is translated as CASSSEMNTEAFF. This chain links TRBV6-5 with TRBJ1-1; D uncertain. The CDR3 is 13 amino acids. Looked up from germline, CDR1 is MNHEY and CDR2 is SVGAGI. V was clipped by 6 bases and J by 0 bases, with 8 bases between them.

Written as DNA, the CDR3 is TGTGCCAGCAGTGCAGGACTAGCGGGGGGCAACTACGAGCAGTACTTC. Translation gives CASSAGLAGGNYEQYF. The rearrangement links TRBV6-6 to TRBJ2-7, with 14 bases matching TRBD2. The CDR3 is 16 amino acids. Trimming at V came to 5 bases and at J to 3 bases, leaving 6 bases not matched to a gene. Germline V gene lookup returns CDR1 MNHNY and CDR2 SVGAGI (reference sequence).

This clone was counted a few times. The CDR3 loop is CASSYGQLNQPQHF. The CDR3 nucleotides are TGTGCCAGCAGTTACGGACAGCTGAATCAGCCCCAGCATTTT. The rearrangement uses TRBV6-5 and TRBJ1-5; D is possibly TRBD1 (6 bases). Germline CDR1 and CDR2: MNHEY and SVGAGI. Trimming took 2 bases from V and 4 from J, leaving 9 bases between them. This CDR3 is 14 amino acids long.

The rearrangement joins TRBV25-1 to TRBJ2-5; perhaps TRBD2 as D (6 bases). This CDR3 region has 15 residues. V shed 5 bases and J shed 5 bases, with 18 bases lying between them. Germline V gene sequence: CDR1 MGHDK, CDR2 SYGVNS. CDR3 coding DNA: TGTGCCAGCAGTTCTTCCGGGGGACCACGGGAGACCCAGTACTTC. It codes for CASSSSGGPRETQYF.

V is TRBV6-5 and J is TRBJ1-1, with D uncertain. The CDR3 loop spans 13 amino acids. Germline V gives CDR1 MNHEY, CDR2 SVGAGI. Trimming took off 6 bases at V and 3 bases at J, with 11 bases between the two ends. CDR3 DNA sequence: TGTGCCAGCAGACCCATGGCGGACACTGAAGCTTTCTTT. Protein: CASRPMADTEAFF.

The CDR3: CASSLGLEGGPQHF. The CDR3 DNA sequence: TGTGCCAGCAGCCTCGGACTCGAGGGAGGGCCCCAGCATTTT. The rearrangement uses TRBV27 and TRBJ1-5; no clear D gene. CDR1 is MNHEY and CDR2 is SMNVEV in the germline V gene (reference sequence). This CDR3 spans 14 amino acids. Trimming removed 6 bases at V and 9 bases at J, with 18 bases between.

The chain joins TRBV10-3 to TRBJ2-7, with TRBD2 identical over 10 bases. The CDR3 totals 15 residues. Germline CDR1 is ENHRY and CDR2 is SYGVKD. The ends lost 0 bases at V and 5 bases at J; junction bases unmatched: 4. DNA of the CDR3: TGTGCCATCAGTGAGTCTAGCGGGGGGTTCGACGAGCAGTACTTC. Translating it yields CAISESSGGFDEQYF.

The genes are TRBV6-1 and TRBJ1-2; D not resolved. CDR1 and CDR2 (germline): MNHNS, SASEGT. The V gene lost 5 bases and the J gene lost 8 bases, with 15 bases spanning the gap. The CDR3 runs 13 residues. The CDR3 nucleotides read TGTGCCAGCAGTCCCCGACTAACTCGGGGCTACACCTTC. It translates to CASSPRLTRGYTF.

The CDR3 protein is CASSVVSAHGGETQYF. The CDR3 bases are TGTGCCAGCAGCGTAGTGTCGGCCCACGGGGGGGAGACCCAGTACTTC. This chain connects TRBV9 to TRBJ2-5; 7 positions agree with TRBD2. Germline-derived CDR1 and CDR2 are SGDLS and YYNGEE. The CDR3 runs to 16 residues. After removal of 0 bases from V and 5 bases from J, the junction contained 10 bases not matched to a gene. The full variable domain, with the rest looked up from reference TRBV9 and TRBJ2-5, is DSGVTQTPKHLITATGQRVTLRCSPRSGDLSVYWYQQSLDQGLQFLIQYYNGEERAKGNILERFSAQQFPDLHSELNLSSLELGDSALYFCASSVVSAHGGETQYFGPGTRLLVL.

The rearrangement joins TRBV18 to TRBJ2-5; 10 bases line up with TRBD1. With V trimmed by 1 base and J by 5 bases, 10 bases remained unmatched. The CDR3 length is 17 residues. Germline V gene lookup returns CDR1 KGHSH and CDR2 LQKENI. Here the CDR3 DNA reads TGTGCCAGCTCACCACTGCCCGGGACAGGGGTTATCGAGACCCAGTACTTC. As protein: CASSPLPGTGVIETQYF.

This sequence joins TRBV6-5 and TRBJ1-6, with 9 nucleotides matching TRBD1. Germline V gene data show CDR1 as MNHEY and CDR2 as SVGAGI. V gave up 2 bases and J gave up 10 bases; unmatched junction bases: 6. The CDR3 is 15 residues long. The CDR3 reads CASSYRTGAESPLHF. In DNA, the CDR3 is TGTGCCAGCAGTTACAGGACAGGGGCTGAATCACCCCTCCACTTT.

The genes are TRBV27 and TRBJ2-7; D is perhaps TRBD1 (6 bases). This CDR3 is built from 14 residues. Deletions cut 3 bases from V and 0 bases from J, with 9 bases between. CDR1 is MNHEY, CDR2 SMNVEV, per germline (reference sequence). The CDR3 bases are TGTGCCAGCAGTTTGACAGGTAGCTCCTACGAGCAGTACTTC. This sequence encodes CASSLTGSSYEQYF.

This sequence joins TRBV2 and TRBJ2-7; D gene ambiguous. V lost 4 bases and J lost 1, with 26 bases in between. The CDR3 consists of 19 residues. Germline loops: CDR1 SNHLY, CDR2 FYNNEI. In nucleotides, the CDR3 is TGTGCCAGCAGTGCCTCTGTCGAGGCCCAAAAGCCAACATCCTACGAGCAGTACTTC. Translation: CASSASVEAQKPTSYEQYF.

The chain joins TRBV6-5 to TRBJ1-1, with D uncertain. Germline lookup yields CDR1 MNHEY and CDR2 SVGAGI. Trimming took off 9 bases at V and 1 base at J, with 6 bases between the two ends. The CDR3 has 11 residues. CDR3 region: CASIRNTEAFF. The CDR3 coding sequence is TGTGCCAGTATCCGGAACACTGAAGCTTTCTTT.

The CDR3, as DNA: TGTGCCAGTAGTGGACTGACCTGGGAGACCCAGTACTTC. Amino acids: CASSGLTWETQYF. The chain recombines TRBV19 with TRBJ2-5; possibly TRBD2 for D (5 bases). The CDR3 runs 13 residues. V was clipped by 5 bases and J by 5 bases, with 12 bases between them. Germline V gene data show CDR1 as LNHDA and CDR2 as SQIVND (reference sequence). The full variable domain, completed using reference TRBV19 and TRBJ2-5, is DGGITQSPKYLFRKEGQNVTLSCEQNLNHDAMYWYRQDPGQGLRLIYYSQIVNDFQKGDIAEGYSVSREKKESFPLTVTSAQKNPTAFYLCASSGLTWETQYFGPGTRLLVL.